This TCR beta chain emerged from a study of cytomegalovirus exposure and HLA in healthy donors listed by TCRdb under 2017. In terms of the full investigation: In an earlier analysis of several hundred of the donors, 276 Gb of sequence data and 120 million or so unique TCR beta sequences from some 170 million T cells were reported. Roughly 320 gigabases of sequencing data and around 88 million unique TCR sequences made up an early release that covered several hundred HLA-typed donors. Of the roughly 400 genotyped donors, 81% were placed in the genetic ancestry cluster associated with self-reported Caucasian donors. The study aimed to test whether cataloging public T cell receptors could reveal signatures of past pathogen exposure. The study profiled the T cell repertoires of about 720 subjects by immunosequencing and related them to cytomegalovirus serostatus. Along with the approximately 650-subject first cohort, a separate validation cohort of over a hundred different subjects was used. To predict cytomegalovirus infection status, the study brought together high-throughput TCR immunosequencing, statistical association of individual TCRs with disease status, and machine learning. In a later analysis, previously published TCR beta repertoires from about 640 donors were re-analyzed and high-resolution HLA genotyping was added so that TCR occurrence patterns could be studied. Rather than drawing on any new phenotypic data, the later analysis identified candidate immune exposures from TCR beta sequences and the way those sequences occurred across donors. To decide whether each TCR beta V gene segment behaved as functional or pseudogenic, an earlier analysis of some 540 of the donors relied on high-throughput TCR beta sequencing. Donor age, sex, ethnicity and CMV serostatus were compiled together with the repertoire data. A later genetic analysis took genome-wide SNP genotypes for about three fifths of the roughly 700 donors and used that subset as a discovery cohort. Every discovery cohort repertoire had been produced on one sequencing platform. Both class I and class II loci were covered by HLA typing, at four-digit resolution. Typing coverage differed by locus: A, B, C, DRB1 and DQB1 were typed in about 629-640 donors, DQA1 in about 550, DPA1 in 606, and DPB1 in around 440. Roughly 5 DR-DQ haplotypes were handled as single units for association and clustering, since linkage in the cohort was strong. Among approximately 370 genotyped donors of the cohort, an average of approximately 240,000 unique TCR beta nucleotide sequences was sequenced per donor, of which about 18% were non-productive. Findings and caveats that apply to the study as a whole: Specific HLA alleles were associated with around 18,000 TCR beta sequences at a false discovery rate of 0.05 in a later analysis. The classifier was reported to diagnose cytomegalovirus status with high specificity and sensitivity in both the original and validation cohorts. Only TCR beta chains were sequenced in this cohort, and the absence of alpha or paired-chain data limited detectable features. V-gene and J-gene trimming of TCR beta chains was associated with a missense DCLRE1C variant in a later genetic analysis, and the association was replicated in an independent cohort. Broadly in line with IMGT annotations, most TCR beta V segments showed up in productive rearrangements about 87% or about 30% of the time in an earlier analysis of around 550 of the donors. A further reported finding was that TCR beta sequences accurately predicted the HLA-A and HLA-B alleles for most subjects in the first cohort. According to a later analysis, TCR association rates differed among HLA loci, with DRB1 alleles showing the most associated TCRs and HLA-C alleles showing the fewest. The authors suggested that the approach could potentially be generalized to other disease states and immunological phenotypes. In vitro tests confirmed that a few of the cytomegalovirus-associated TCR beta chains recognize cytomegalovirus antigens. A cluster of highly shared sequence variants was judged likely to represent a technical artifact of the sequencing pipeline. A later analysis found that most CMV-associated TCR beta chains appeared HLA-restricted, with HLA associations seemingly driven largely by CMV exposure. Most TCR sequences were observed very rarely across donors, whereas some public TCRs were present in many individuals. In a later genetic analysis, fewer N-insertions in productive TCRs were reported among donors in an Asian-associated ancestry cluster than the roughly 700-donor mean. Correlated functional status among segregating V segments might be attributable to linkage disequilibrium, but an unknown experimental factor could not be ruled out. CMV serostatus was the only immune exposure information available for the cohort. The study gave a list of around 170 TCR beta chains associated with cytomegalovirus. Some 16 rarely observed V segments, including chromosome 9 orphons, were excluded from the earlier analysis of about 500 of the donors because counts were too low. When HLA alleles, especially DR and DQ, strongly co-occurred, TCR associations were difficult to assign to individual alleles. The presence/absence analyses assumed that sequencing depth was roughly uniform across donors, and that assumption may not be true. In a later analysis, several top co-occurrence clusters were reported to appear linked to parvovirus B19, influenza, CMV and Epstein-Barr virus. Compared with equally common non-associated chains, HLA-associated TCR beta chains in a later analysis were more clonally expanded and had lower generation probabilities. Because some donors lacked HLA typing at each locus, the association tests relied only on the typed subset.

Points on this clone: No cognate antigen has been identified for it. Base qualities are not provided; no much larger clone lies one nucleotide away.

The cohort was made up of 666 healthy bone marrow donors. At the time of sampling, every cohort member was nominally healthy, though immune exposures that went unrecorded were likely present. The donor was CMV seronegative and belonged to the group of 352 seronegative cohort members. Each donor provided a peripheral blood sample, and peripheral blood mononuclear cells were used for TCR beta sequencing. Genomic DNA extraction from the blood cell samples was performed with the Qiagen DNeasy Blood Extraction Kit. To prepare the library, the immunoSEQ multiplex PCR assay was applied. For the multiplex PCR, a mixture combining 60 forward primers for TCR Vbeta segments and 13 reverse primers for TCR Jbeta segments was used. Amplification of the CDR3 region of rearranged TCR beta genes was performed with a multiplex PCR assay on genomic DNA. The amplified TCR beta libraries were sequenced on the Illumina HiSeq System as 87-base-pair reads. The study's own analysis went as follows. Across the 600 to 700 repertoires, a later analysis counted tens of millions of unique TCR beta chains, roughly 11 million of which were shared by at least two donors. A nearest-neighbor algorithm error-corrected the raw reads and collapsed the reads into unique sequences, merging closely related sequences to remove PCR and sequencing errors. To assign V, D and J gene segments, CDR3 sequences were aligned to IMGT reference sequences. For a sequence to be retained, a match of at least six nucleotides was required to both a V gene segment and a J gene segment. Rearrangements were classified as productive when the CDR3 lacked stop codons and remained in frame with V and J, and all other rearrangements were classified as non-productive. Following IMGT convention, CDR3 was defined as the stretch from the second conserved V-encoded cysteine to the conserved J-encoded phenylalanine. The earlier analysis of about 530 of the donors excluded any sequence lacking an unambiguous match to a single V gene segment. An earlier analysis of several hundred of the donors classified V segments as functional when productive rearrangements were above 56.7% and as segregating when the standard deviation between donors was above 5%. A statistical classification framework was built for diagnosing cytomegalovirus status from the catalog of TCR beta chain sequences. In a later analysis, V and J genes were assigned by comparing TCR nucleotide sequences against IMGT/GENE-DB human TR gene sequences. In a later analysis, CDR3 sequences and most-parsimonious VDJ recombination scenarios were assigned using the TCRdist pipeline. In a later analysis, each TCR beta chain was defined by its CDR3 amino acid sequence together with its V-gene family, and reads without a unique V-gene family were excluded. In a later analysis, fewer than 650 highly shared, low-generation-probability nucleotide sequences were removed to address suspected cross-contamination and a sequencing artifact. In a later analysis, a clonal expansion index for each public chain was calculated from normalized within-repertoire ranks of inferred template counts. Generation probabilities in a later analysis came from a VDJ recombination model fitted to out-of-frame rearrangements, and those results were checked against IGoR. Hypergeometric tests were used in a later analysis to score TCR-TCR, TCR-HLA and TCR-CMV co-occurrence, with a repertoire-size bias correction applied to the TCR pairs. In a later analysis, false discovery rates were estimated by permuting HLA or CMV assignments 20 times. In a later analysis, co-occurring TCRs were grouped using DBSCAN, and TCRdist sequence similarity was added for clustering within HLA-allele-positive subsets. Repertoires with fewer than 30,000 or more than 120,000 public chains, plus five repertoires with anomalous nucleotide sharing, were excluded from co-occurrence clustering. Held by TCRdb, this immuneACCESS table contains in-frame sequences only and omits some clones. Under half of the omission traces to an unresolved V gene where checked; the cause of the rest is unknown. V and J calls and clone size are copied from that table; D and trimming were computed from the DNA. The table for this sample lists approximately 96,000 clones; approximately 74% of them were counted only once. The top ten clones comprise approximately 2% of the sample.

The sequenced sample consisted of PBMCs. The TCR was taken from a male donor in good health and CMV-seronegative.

For the CDR3, the sequence is CASSPSETYSTDTQYF. The sequenced DNA: TGTGCCAGCTCACCAAGTGAAACATACAGCACAGATACGCAGTATTTT. The sequence joins TRBV18 to TRBJ2-3; no confident D gene assignment can be made. The germline V gene supplies CDR1 KGHSH and CDR2 LQKENI. The junction carries 12 bases between V and J, which are trimmed by 2 bases and 0 bases respectively. CDR3 length: 16 amino acids, cysteine to phenylalanine. Only the CDR3 part of the read is kept: 48 bases, read in frame from the first base.